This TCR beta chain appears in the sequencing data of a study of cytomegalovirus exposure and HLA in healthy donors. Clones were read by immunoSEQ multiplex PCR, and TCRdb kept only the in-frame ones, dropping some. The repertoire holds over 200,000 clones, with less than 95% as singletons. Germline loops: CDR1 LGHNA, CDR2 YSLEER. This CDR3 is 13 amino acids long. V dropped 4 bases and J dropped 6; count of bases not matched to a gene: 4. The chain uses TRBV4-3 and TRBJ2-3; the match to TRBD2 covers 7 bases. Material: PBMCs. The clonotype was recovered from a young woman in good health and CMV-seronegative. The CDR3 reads CASSPGLEDTQYF. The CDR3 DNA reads TGCGCCAGCAGCCCCGGACTAGAGGATACGCAGTATTTT.